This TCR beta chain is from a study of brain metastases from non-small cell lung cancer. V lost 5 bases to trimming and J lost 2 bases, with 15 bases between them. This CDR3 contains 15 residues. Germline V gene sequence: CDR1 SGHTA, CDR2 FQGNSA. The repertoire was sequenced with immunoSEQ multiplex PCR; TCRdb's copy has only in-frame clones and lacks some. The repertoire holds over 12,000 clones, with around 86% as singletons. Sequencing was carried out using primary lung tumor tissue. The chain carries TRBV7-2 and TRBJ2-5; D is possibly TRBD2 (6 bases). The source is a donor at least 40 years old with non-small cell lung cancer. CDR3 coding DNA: TGTGCCAGCAGCCCCGGGGGAGTTACGCAAGAGACCCAGTACTTC. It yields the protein CASSPGGVTQETQYF. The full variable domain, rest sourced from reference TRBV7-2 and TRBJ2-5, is GAGVSQSPSNKVTEKGKDVELRCDPISGHTALYWYRQSLGQGLEFLIYFQGNSAPDKSGLPSDRFSAERTGGSVSTLTIQRTQQEDSAVYLCASSPGGVTQETQYFGPGTRLLVL.